This T cell receptor beta chain was obtained from a study of monozygotic twins with inflammatory bowel disease. Every sample had its cDNA made across eight separate reactions. TCRdb re-called the 5' RACE reads and gives one entry per CDR3 protein, without DNA. The table lists 150,000 or so distinct CDR3 sequences. CDR1 is SGHRS, CDR2 YFSETQ, per germline. The CDR3 loop spans 15 amino acids. Material: blood. The V gene is TRBV5-1, the J gene TRBJ1-1; TCRdb proposes TRBD1, but this gene call is untestable without DNA. This receptor was obtained from a human donor with ulcerative colitis or Crohn's disease, or a healthy co-twin of an affected twin (not recorded which). This CDR3 reads CASRRGSGGNTEAFF.